This section outlines one T cell receptor (beta chain) sequence together with its context. The antigen is not known. The donors (healthy individuals) were bone marrow donors. CDR1 WNHNN and CDR2 SYGVQD come from the germline V gene (reference sequence). V lost 6 bases and J lost 6; bases outside the gene matches: 1. The CDR3 consists of 12 residues. The study ran its PCR with 60 Vbeta and 13 Jbeta primers. Sequencing was performed with immunoSEQ multiplex PCR; in TCRdb, only in-frame clones are kept and a portion is missing. The sample lists around 55,000 clones; roughly 77% were seen once. The sample originates from a study of cytomegalovirus exposure and HLA in healthy donors. Study-level points and caveats: The authors later found HLA-associated TCR beta chains more clonally expanded than equally common others. Analysis was carried out at a later point, and it linked a missense DCLRE1C variant to TCR beta V- and J-gene trimming. CMV antigen specificity was confirmed in vitro for three CMV-associated chains.

The rearrangement uses TRBV10-1 and TRBJ2-2; 7 bases line up with TRBD1. The sequenced material came from PBMCs. The receptor was derived from a female donor in good health and CMV-seronegative. In DNA form, the CDR3 reads TGCGCCAGCAGGGGACAGTCCGGGGAGCTGTTTTTT. Its protein product is CASRGQSGELFF.